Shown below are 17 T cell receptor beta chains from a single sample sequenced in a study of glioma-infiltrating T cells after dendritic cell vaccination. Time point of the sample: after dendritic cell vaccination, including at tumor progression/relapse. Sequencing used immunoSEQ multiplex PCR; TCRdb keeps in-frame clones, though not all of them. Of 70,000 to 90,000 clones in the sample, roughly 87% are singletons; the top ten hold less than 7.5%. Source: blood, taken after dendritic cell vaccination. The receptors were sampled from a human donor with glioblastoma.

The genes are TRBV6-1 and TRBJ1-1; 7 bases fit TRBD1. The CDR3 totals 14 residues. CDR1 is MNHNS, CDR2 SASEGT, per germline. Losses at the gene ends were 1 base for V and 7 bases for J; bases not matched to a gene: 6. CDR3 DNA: TGTGCCAGCAGTGAAGTGACAGGGTATAATGAAGCTTTCTTT. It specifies CASSEVTGYNEAFF.

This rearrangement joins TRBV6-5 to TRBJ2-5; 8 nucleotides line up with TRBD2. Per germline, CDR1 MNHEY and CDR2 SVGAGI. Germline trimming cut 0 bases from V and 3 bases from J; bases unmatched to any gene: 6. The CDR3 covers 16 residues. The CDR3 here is CASSYSSRGVKETQYF. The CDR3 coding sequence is TGTGCCAGCAGTTACTCGTCGCGGGGGGTAAAAGAGACCCAGTACTTC.

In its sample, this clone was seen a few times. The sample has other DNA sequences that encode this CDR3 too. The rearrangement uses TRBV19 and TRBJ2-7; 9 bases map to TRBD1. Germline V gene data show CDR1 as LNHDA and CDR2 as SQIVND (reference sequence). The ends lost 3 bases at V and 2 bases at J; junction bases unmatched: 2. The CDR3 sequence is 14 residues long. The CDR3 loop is CASSIGTGTYEQYF. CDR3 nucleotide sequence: TGTGCCAGTAGTATTGGGACAGGGACCTACGAGCAGTACTTC.

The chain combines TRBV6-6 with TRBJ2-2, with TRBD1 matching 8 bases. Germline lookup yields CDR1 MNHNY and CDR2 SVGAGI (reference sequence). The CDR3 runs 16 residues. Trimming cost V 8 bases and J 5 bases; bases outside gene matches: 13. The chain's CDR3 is CASQRTGLGMTGELFF. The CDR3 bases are TGTGCCAGCCAACGGACAGGGTTGGGTATGACCGGGGAGCTGTTTTTT.

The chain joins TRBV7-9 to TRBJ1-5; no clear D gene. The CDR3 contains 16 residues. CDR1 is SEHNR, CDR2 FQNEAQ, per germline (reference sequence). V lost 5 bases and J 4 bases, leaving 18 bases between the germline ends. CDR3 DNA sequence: TGTGCCAGCAGCCAAGATAGTCCAGCGTCGAATCAGCCCCAGCATTTT. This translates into CASSQDSPASNQPQHF.

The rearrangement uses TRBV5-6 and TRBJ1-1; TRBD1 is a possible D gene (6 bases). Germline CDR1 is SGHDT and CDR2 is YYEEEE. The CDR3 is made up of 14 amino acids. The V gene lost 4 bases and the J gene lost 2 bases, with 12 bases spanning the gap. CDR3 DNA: TGTGCCAGCAGCCCCGGGACAATCAACACTGAAGCTTTCTTT. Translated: CASSPGTINTEAFF.

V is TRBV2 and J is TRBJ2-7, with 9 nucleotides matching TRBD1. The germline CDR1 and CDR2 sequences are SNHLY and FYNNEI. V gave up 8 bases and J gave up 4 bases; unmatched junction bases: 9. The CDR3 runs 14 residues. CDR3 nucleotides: TGTGCCAGCCATCGGGACAGGGACTCTTACGAGCAGTACTTC. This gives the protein CASHRDRDSYEQYF.

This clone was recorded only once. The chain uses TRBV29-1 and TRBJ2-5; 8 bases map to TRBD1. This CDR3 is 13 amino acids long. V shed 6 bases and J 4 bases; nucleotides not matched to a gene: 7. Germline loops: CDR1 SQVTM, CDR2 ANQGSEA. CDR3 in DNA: TGCAGCGTCGCACCAGGGGGCGGAGAGACCCAGTACTTC. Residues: CSVAPGGGETQYF.

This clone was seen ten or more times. DNA of the CDR3: TGTGCCAGCAGTTGCGGGGTTCGGTGTGGGGGCGAGCAGTACTTC. Protein product: CASSCGVRCGGEQYF. This chain connects TRBV6-6 to TRBJ2-7, with D perhaps TRBD2 (6 bases). V lost 4 bases and J 6 bases, leaving 19 bases between the germline ends. The CDR3 covers 15 residues. The germline V gene has CDR1 MNHNY and CDR2 SVGAGI (reference sequence).

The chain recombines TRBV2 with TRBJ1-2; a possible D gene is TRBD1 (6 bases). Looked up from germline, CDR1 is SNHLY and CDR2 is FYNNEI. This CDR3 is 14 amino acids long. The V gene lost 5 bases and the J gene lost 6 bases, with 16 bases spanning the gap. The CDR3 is CASSTPFKGDGYTF. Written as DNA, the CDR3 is TGTGCCAGCAGTACACCGTTTAAGGGGGATGGCTACACCTTC.

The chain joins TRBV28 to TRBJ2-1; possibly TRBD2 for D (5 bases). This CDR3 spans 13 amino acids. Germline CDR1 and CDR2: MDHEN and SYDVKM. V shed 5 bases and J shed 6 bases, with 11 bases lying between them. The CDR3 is CASSPRRSNEQFF. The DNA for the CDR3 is TGTGCCAGCAGTCCGAGGAGGTCCAATGAGCAGTTCTTC.

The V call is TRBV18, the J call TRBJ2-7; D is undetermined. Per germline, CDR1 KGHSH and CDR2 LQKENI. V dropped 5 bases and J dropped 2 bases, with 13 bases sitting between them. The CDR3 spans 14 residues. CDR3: CASSAGAPAYEQYF. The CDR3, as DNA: TGTGCCAGCTCAGCCGGAGCGCCTGCCTACGAGCAGTACTTC.

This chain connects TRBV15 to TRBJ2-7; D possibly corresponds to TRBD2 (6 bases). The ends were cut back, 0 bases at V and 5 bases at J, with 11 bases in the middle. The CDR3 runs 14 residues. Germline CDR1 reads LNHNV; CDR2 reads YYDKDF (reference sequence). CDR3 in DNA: TGTGCCACCAGCAGAGATTTTGCGGGGAACGAGCAGTACTTC. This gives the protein CATSRDFAGNEQYF.

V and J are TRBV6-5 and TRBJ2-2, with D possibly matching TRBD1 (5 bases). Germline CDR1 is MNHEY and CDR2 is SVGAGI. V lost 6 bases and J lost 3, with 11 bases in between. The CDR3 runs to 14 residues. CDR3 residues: CASRLDSYTGELFF. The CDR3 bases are TGTGCCAGCAGACTCGACAGTTACACCGGGGAGCTGTTTTTT.

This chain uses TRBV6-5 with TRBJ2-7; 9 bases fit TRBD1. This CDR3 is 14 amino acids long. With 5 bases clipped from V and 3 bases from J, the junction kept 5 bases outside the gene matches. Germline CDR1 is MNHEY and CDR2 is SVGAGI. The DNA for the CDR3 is TGTGCCAGCAGTCCGGGACAGGGCTACTACGAGCAGTACTTC. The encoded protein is CASSPGQGYYEQYF.

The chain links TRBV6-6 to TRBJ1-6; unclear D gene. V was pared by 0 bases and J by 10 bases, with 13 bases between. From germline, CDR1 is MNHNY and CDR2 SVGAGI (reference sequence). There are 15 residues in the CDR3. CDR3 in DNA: TGTGCCAGCAGTTACTCGACCCTCCCGGGGTCACCCCTCCACTTT. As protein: CASSYSTLPGSPLHF.

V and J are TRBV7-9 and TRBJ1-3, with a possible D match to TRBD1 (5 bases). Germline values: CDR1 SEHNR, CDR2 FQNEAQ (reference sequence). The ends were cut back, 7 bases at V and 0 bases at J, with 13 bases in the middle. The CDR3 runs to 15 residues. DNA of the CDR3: TGTGCCAGCAACCAACAGGACCTCTCTGGAAACACCATATATTTT. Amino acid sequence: CASNQQDLSGNTIYF.